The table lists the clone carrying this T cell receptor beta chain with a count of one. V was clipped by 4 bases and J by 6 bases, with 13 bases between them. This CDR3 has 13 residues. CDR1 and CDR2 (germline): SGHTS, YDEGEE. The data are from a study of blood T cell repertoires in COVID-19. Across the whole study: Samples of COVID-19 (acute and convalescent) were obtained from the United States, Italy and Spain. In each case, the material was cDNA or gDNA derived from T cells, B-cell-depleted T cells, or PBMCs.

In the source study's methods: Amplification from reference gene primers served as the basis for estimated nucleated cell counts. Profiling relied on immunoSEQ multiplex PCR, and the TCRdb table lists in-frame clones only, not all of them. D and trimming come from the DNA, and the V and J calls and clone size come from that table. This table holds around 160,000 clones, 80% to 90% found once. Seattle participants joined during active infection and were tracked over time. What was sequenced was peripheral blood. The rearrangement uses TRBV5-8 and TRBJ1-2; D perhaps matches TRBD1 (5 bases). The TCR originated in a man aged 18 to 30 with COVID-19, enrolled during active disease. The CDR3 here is CASSRGFGDGYTF. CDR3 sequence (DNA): TGTGCCAGCAGCCGGGGGTTCGGGGATGGCTACACCTTC.